A single sample gave rise to the 8 T cell receptor beta chains below, sequenced in a study of cytotoxic CD8 clonotypes in ibrutinib-treated CLL. Profiled with immunoSEQ multiplex PCR; TCRdb holds only in-frame clones, not every one. Of 14,000 or so clones in the sample, roughly 64% are singletons; the top ten hold about 44%. Sequences were derived from PBMCs, sampled before ibrutinib treatment. Source of these receptors: a human donor with chronic lymphocytic leukemia.

A few counts support this clone. The rearrangement links TRBV19 to TRBJ1-6; D not certain. CDR1 and CDR2 (germline): LNHDA, SQIVND (reference sequence). The CDR3 runs to 16 residues. Trimming removed 3 bases at V and 7 bases at J, with 16 bases between. The CDR3 nucleotides are TGTGCCAGTAGTATGACTCTTCGGTCGGAAAATTCACCCCTCCACTTT. Translating gives CASSMTLRSENSPLHF.

This sequence joins TRBV5-1 and TRBJ2-7; either TRBD1 or TRBD2 may fit D (7 bases each). The germline V gene encodes CDR1 SGHRS and CDR2 YFSETQ. CDR3 size: 14 residues. Trimming left V 4 bases short and J 2 bases short, with 13 bases between. The CDR3 DNA sequence: TGCGCCAGCAGCCCAGGGGGGGGAACCTACGAGCAGTACTTC. It specifies CASSPGGGTYEQYF.

This clone has a handful of counts. The genes are TRBV10-1 and TRBJ1-6; 9 bases are shared with TRBD1. This CDR3 is built from 15 residues. The junction had 6 bases not matched to a gene; V was cut back by 5 bases and J by 7 bases. Per germline, CDR1 WNHNN and CDR2 SYGVQD (reference sequence). In DNA, the CDR3 is TGCGCCAGCAGTACCGGGACAGGGACCAATTCACCCCTCCACTTT. This encodes CASSTGTGTNSPLHF.

V is TRBV29-1 and J is TRBJ2-5; either TRBD1 or TRBD2 may fit D (5 bases each). The CDR3 spans 13 residues. Trimming took 3 bases from V and 2 from J, leaving 10 bases between them. Germline CDR1 is SQVTM and CDR2 is ANQGSEA. CDR3 residues: CSVDTGGQETQYF. CDR3 DNA sequence: TGCAGCGTTGATACTGGGGGACAAGAGACCCAGTACTTC. Supplemented by reference TRBV29-1 and TRBJ2-5, the full variable domain reads SAVISQKPSRDICQRGTSLTIQCQVDSQVTMMFWYRQQPGQSLTLIATANQGSEATYESGFVIDKFPISRPNLTFSTLTVSNMSPEDSSIYLCSVDTGGQETQYFGPGTRLLVL.

This rearrangement joins TRBV9 to TRBJ2-2, with D uncertain. The CDR3 has 11 amino acids. Germline CDR1 is SGDLS and CDR2 is YYNGEE. Trimming took off 3 bases at V and 5 bases at J, with 2 bases between the two ends. In DNA, the CDR3 is TGTGCCAGCAGCGAAACCGGGGAGCTGTTTTTT. It translates to CASSETGELFF.

In regard to this clone: Other DNA sequences within the sample encode an identical CDR3. V and J are TRBV20-1 and TRBJ2-1, with unresolved D. V lost 2 bases, J lost 4 bases, and 3 bases lay in between. Germline V CDR1 and CDR2: DFQATT, SNEGSKA (reference sequence). The CDR3 spans 11 residues. CDR3 nucleotides: TGCAGTGCTAGACTGTACAATGAGCAGTTCTTC. Its translation is CSARLYNEQFF.

This clone has only one observation. The chain recombines TRBV30 with TRBJ1-1; D remains ambiguous. Germline lookup yields CDR1 GTSNPN and CDR2 SVGIG (reference sequence). With 2 bases removed from V and 3 bases from J, the gap between germline ends came to 13 bases. The CDR3 sequence is 14 residues long. The CDR3 nucleotides are TGTGCCTGGAGTTCCCGAGGCAGTGACACTGAAGCTTTCTTT. Translating it yields CAWSSRGSDTEAFF.

This rearrangement joins TRBV7-9 to TRBJ2-7; D is ambiguous. This CDR3 is 12 amino acids long. In germline, CDR1 is SEHNR, CDR2 FQNEAQ (reference sequence). Deletions cut 1 base from V and 6 bases from J, with 7 bases between. The CDR3: CASSLVGPEQYF. CDR3 in DNA: TGTGCCAGCAGCTTAGTAGGTCCCGAGCAGTACTTC.